This TCR beta chain is from a study of blood T cell repertoires in COVID-19. The overall study: Specimens from acute and convalescent COVID-19 originated in the United States, Italy and Spain. T cells, B-cell-depleted T cells, or PBMCs supplied cDNA or gDNA.

How the authors handled the data: It was from reference gene primer amplification that nucleated cell counts were estimated. Produced via immunoSEQ multiplex PCR; TCRdb's table is partial and in-frame only. V, J and clone size reflect that table, while D and trimming were determined from the DNA. The sample lists about 190,000 clones, less than 90% seen once, with 2.1% in the top ten. V shed 6 bases, J shed 4 bases, and the junction held 4 bases outside the gene matches. This CDR3 is 13 amino acids long. Germline V gene lookup returns CDR1 LNHDA and CDR2 SQIVND (reference sequence). The chain recombines TRBV19 with TRBJ2-3; TRBD1 aligns across 7 bases. Specimen: peripheral blood. The TCR comes from a man between 65 and 85 years old with active or convalescent COVID-19. CDR3 DNA sequence: TGTGCCAGTAGAAAACAGGGGTCAGATACGCAGTATTTT. Translation gives CASRKQGSDTQYF. Complete variable domain (other parts from reference TRBV19 and TRBJ2-3): DGGITQSPKYLFRKEGQNVTLSCEQNLNHDAMYWYRQDPGQGLRLIYYSQIVNDFQKGDIAEGYSVSREKKESFPLTVTSAQKNPTAFYLCASRKQGSDTQYFGPGTRLTVL.